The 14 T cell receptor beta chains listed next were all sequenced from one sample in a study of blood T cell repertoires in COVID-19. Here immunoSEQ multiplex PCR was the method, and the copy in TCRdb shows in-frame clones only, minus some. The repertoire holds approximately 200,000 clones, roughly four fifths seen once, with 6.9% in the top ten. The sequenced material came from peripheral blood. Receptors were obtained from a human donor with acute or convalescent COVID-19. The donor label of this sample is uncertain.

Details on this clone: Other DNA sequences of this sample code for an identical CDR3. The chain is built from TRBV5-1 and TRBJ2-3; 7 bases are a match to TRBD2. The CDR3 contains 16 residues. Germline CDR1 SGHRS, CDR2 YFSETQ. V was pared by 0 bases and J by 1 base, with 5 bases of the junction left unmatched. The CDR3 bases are TGCGCCAGCAGCTTGGCTGGTACTAGCGGCACAGATACGCAGTATTTT. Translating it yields CASSLAGTSGTDTQYF.

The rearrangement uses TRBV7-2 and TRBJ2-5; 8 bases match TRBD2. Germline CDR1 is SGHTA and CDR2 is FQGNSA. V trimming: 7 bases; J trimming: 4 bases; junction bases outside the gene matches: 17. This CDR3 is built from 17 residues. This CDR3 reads CASNYVGSGNWGETQYF. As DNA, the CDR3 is TGTGCCAGCAACTATGTTGGTAGCGGGAATTGGGGAGAGACCCAGTACTTC. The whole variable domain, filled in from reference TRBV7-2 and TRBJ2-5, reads GAGVSQSPSNKVTEKGKDVELRCDPISGHTALYWYRQSLGQGLEFLIYFQGNSAPDKSGLPSDRFSAERTGGSVSTLTIQRTQQEDSAVYLCASNYVGSGNWGETQYFGPGTRLLVL.

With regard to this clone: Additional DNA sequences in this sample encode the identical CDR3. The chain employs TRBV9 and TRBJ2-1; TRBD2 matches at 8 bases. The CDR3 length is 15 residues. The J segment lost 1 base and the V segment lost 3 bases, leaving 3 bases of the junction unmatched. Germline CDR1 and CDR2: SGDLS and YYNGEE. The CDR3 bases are TGTGCCAGCAGCGCAGGGACTAGTTCCTACAATGAGCAGTTCTTC. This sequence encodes CASSAGTSSYNEQFF.

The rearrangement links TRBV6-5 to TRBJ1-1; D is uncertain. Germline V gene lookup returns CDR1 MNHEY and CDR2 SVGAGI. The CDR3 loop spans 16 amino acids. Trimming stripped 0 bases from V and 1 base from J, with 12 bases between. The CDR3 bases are TGTGCCAGCAGTTACTCGAGTGCGGGTCGGAACACTGAAGCTTTCTTT. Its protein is CASSYSSAGRNTEAFF.

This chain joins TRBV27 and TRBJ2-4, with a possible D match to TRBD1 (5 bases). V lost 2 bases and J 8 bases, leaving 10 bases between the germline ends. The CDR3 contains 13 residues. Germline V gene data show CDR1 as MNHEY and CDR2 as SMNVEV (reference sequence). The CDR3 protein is CASSLEGAHIQYF. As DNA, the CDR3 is TGTGCCAGCAGTTTAGAAGGGGCCCACATTCAGTACTTC.

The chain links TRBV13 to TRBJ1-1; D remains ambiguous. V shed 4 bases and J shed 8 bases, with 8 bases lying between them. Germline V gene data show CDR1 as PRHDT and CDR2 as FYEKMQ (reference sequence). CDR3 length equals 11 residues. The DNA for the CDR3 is TGTGCCAGCAGCTCCCCCCTGGAAGCTTTCTTT. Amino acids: CASSSPLEAFF.

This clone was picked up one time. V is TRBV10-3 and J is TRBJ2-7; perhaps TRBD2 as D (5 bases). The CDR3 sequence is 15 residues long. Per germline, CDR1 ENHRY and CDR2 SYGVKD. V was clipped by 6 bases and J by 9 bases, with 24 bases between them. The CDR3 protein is CAIREGDRRKTGQYF. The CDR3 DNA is TGTGCCATCAGAGAGGGAGATAGAAGGAAGACGGGGCAGTACTTC.

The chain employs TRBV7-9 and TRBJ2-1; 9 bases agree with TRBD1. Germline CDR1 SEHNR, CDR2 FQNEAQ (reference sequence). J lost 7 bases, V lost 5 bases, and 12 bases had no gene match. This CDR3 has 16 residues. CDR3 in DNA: TGTGCCAGCAGCGCCGACACAGGGGGCGCAGGTAATGAGCAGTTCTTC. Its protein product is CASSADTGGAGNEQFF.

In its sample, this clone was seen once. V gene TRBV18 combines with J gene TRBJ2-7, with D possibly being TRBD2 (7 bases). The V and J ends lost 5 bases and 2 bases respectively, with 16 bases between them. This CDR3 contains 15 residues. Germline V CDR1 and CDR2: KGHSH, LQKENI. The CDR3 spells CASSSSGGRPYEQYF. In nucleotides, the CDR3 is TGTGCCAGCTCATCGTCGGGGGGCCGACCCTACGAGCAGTACTTC.

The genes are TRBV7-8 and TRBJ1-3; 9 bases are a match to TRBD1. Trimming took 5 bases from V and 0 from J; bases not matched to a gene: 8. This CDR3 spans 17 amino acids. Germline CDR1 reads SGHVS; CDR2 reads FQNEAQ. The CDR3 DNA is TGTGCCAGCAGCCAAAGGGACAGGGCTCTCTCTGGAAACACCATATATTTT. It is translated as CASSQRDRALSGNTIYF. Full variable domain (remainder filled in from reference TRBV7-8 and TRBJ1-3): GAGVSQSPRYKVAKRGQDVALRCDPISGHVSLFWYQQALGQGPEFLTYFQNEAQLDKSGLPSDRFFAERPEGSVSTLKIQRTQQEDSAVYLCASSQRDRALSGNTIYFGEGSWLTVV.

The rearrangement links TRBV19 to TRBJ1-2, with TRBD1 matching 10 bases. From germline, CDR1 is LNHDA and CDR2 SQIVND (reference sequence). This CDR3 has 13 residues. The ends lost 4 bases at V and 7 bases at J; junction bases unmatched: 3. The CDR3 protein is CASSTTGGRGYTF. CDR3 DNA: TGTGCCAGTAGTACGACAGGGGGCCGTGGCTACACCTTC.

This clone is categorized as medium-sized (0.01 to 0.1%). Here the CDR3 reads CASSPQGVDGYTF. CDR3 coding DNA: TGTGCCAGCAGCCCACAGGGGGTGGATGGCTACACCTTC. The V and J genes are TRBV7-9 and TRBJ1-2; 8 nucleotides line up with TRBD1. With 5 bases clipped from V and 6 bases from J, the junction kept 5 bases outside the gene matches. In germline, CDR1 is SEHNR, CDR2 FQNEAQ (reference sequence). This CDR3 spans 13 amino acids. Full variable domain (remainder filled in from reference TRBV7-9 and TRBJ1-2): DTGVSQNPRHKITKRGQNVTFRCDPISEHNRLYWYRQTLGQGPEFLTYFQNEAQLEKSRLLSDRFSAERPKGSFSTLEIQRTEQGDSAMYLCASSPQGVDGYTFGSGTRLTVV.

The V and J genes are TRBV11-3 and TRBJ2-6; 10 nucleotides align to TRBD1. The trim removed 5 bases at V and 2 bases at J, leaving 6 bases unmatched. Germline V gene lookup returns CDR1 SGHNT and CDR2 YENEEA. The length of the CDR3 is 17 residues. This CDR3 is CASSLGQGSPGANVLTF. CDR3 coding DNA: TGTGCCAGCAGCCTGGGACAGGGGAGCCCTGGGGCCAACGTCCTGACTTTC.

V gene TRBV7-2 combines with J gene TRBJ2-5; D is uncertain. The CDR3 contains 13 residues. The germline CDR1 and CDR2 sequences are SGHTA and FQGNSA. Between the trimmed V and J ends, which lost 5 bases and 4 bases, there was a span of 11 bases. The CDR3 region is CASSPIGGETQYF. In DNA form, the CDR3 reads TGTGCCAGCAGCCCCATCGGCGGAGAGACCCAGTACTTC.